Listed here are 20 T cell receptor beta chains from one sample, sequenced in a study of blood T cell repertoires in COVID-19. Only in-frame clones appear in the TCRdb table, and some are missing; sequencing was by immunoSEQ multiplex PCR. The sample gives fewer than 300,000 clones, about 86% of which show up once; less than 15% is in the top ten. Material for sequencing was peripheral blood. The receptors originated from a woman in her twenties or thirties with COVID-19, enrolled during active disease.

The V and J genes are TRBV2 and TRBJ2-7; possible D gene TRBD2, 5 bases. The ends were cut back, 2 bases at V and 4 bases at J, with 12 bases in the middle. Germline V gene lookup returns CDR1 SNHLY and CDR2 FYNNEI. The CDR3 spans 14 residues. The CDR3 DNA sequence: TGTGCCAGCAGTGAACCTGGACTCGAATACGAGCAGTACTTC. Translating gives CASSEPGLEYEQYF.

The chain employs TRBV5-1 and TRBJ2-3, with D possibly TRBD2 on 7 matching bases. The germline V gene encodes CDR1 SGHRS and CDR2 YFSETQ. The CDR3 extends over 16 amino acids. The V gene lost 3 bases and the J gene lost 2 bases, with 16 bases spanning the gap. The CDR3 sequence is CASSSTRGANTDTQYF. In DNA, the CDR3 is TGCGCCAGCAGCTCGACACGGGGGGCAAACACAGATACGCAGTATTTT.

The V and J genes are TRBV4-1 and TRBJ2-1; D perhaps matches TRBD1 (5 bases). CDR1 MGHRA and CDR2 YSYEKL come from the germline V gene. The V end was cut by 0 bases, the J end by 5 bases, with 23 bases between. The CDR3 is made up of 19 amino acids. CDR3 sequence (DNA): TGCGCCAGCAGCCAAGATACCTTAGGGGCGAGTTGGATCAACAATGAGCAGTTCTTC. Amino acids: CASSQDTLGASWINNEQFF.

Points on this clone: The conserved phenylalanine or tryptophan is not found at the CDR3 terminus, so this likely reflects a read error. The DNA is omitted, as the CDR3 cannot be located on it reliably, and the CDR3 follows TCRdb's listing. The chain employs TRBV12-3 or TRBV12-4 and TRBJ2-3; TRBD2, the D gene given by the table, was not confirmed from the DNA. The CDR3 sequence runs 12 residues, both termini included. The CDR3 loop is CASSFRTGRVAS.

This chain connects TRBV3-1 (or the pseudogene TRBV3-2) to TRBJ2-5; weak D call: TRBD2 (6 bases). The germline gives CDR1 LGHDT, CDR2 YNNKEL (reference sequence). This CDR3 has 14 amino acids. V dropped 2 bases and J dropped 3 bases, with 10 bases sitting between them. For the CDR3, the DNA is TGTGCCAGCAGCCAACTATGGGGGGAAGAGACCCAGTACTTC. Its protein is CASSQLWGEETQYF.

The chain combines TRBV5-1 with TRBJ2-2; 10 bases are a match to TRBD1. The CDR3 spans 19 residues. Germline V gene data show CDR1 as SGHRS and CDR2 as YFSETQ. The ends lost 0 bases at V and 0 bases at J; junction bases unmatched: 8. The CDR3 region is CASSLGQGARGANTGELFF. DNA for the CDR3: TGCGCCAGCAGCTTGGGACAGGGGGCGCGCGGGGCGAACACCGGGGAGCTGTTTTTT.

Only one count was recorded for this clone. The rearrangement links TRBV19 to TRBJ2-7, with D tentatively TRBD2 (6 bases). The V and J ends lost 5 bases and 0 bases respectively, with 8 bases between them. Germline CDR1 is LNHDA and CDR2 is SQIVND (reference sequence). This CDR3 spans 13 amino acids. DNA of the CDR3: TGTGCCAGTAGTCATAGCGGCTCCTACGAGCAGTACTTC. Its translation: CASSHSGSYEQYF. The complete variable domain, with remaining parts taken from reference TRBV19 and TRBJ2-7, reads DGGITQSPKYLFRKEGQNVTLSCEQNLNHDAMYWYRQDPGQGLRLIYYSQIVNDFQKGDIAEGYSVSREKKESFPLTVTSAQKNPTAFYLCASSHSGSYEQYFGPGTRLTVT.

The chain recombines TRBV6-5 with TRBJ2-5, with TRBD2 identical over 7 bases. The CDR3 covers 13 residues. Germline V gene data show CDR1 as MNHEY and CDR2 as SVGAGI. V shed 6 bases, J shed 2 bases, and the junction held 3 bases outside the gene matches. DNA for the CDR3: TGTGCCAGCAGAGGCGGGAGTCAAGAGACCCAGTACTTC. Translated, it gives CASRGGSQETQYF.

This rearrangement joins TRBV24-1 to TRBJ2-1; 10 positions agree with TRBD2. After removal of 0 bases from V and 6 bases from J, the junction contained 7 bases not matched to a gene. This CDR3 contains 17 residues. The germline gives CDR1 KGHDR, CDR2 SFDVKD. The CDR3 spells CATSDLFLAGGPNEQFF. The CDR3 region has the DNA TGTGCCACCAGTGATTTGTTCTTAGCGGGGGGCCCCAATGAGCAGTTCTTC.

This chain links TRBV12-3 or TRBV12-4 with TRBJ1-2; tentatively, D is TRBD1 (6 bases). The ends were cut back, 7 bases at V and 4 bases at J, with 10 bases in the middle. CDR3 length: 12 residues. The CDR3, as DNA: TGTGCCAGCACCAGGGGACCCTATGGCTACACCTTC. The encoded protein is CASTRGPYGYTF.

The CDR3 DNA sequence: TGTGCCAGCAGTTCGTTCGGGGGGCCGGGCTACAATGAGCAGTTCTTC. Amino acid sequence: CASSSFGGPGYNEQFF. The chain has TRBV6-5 and TRBJ2-1, with a weak D call TRBD2 (7 bases). The CDR3 extends over 16 amino acids. The V end was cut by 4 bases, the J end by 3 bases, with 16 bases between. Germline V gene sequence: CDR1 MNHEY, CDR2 SVGAGI.

This sequence joins TRBV19 and TRBJ2-2; a possible D gene is TRBD1 (6 bases). The V gene's germline CDR1 is LNHDA and CDR2 SQIVND (reference sequence). The V end was cut by 8 bases, the J end by 4 bases, with 11 bases between. This CDR3 region has 13 residues. In DNA form, the CDR3 reads TGTGCCAGTGACGAGGGGGTCACCGGGGAGCTGTTTTTT. It codes for CASDEGVTGELFF.

The J gene is TRBJ1-2, the V gene TRBV30, with unresolved D. Per the germline V gene, CDR1 is GTSNPN and CDR2 is SVGIG (reference sequence). V lost 3 bases to trimming and J lost 2 bases, with 10 bases between them. The CDR3 is 13 residues long. CDR3 DNA sequence: TGTGCCTGGAGAGAGAGAGGCAACTATGGCTACACCTTC. This codes for CAWRERGNYGYTF.

The CDR3 coding sequence is TGTGCCAGCTCCTTCGAGGGGGCGTCAATCGGCTACACCTTC. Residues: CASSFEGASIGYTF. This chain uses TRBV11-2 with TRBJ1-2; 7 positions agree with TRBD1. The V and J ends lost 8 bases and 8 bases, in that order; junction bases with no gene match: 14. Germline values: CDR1 SGHAT, CDR2 FQNNGV. This CDR3 has 14 residues.

This chain connects TRBV10-1 to TRBJ2-3; possible D gene TRBD2, 5 bases. The V end was cut by 2 bases, the J end by 6 bases, with 21 bases between. This CDR3 comprises 17 residues. Germline V gene lookup returns CDR1 WNHNN and CDR2 SYGVQD (reference sequence). CDR3 nucleotide sequence: TGCGCCAGCAGTGAGAACGGACGGGGTATCCTCACGGATACGCAGTATTTT. Translation: CASSENGRGILTDTQYF.

J is TRBJ2-2 and V is TRBV6-5, with D unresolved. The germline CDR1 and CDR2 sequences are MNHEY and SVGAGI. This CDR3 comprises 13 residues. The V and J ends lost 7 bases and 4 bases respectively, with 10 bases between them. The CDR3 nucleotides are TGTGCCAGCACCACTATAAGCACCGGGGAGCTGTTTTTT. This translates into CASTTISTGELFF.

This clone showed up just once. This chain joins TRBV28 and TRBJ1-5, with a weak D call TRBD1 (6 bases). The germline gives CDR1 MDHEN, CDR2 SYDVKM. V was clipped by 3 bases and J by 9 bases, with 18 bases between them. The CDR3 sequence is 15 residues long. The CDR3, as DNA: TGTGCCAGCAGTTTTTCAGGGGAAAGGGGCTGGCCCCAGCATTTT. It encodes CASSFSGERGWPQHF. Complete variable domain (other parts from reference TRBV28 and TRBJ1-5): DVKVTQSSRYLVKRTGEKVFLECVQDMDHENMFWYRQDPGLGLRLIYFSYDVKMKEKGDIPEGYSVSREKKERFSLILESASTNQTSMYLCASSFSGERGWPQHFGDGTRLSIL.

This sequence joins TRBV7-9 and TRBJ1-2; D remains unclear. Germline assignment: CDR1 SEHNR and CDR2 FQNEAQ (reference sequence). The CDR3 extends over 12 amino acids. Between the trimmed V and J ends, which lost 5 bases and 12 bases, there was a span of 16 bases. CDR3 sequence: CASSDLLGANTF. The CDR3, as DNA: TGTGCCAGCAGCGACCTCCTTGGAGCTAACACCTTC.

The rearrangement uses TRBV4-2 and TRBJ1-2; D remains unclear. From germline, CDR1 is LGHNA and CDR2 YNFKEQ. This CDR3 is built from 16 residues. V shed 0 bases and J shed 3 bases, with 14 bases lying between them. The CDR3 coding sequence is TGTGCCAGCAGCCAAGATAGCGGCGGCTTTGACTATGGCTACACCTTC. This translates into CASSQDSGGFDYGYTF.

This clone was seen a single time. The chain links TRBV11-1 to TRBJ1-1; a possible D gene is TRBD1 (6 bases). This CDR3 is 14 amino acids long. Germline CDR1 SGHAT, CDR2 FQDESV (reference sequence). The V and J ends lost 5 bases and 2 bases respectively, with 12 bases between them. CDR3 loop: CASSPWTVNTEAFF. The CDR3, as DNA: TGTGCCAGCAGCCCATGGACAGTCAACACTGAAGCTTTCTTT. The variable domain in full, with the rest retrieved from reference TRBV11-1 and TRBJ1-1, is EAEVAQSPRYKITEKSQAVAFWCDPISGHATLYWYRQILGQGPELLVQFQDESVVDDSQLPKDRFSAERLKGVDSTLKIQPAELGDSAMYLCASSPWTVNTEAFFGQGTRLTVV.